This T cell receptor beta chain was documented in a study of breast tumors, draining lymph nodes, adjacent tissues. Study-wide points: Findings are consistent with lymph node origin and intratumoral expansion of most tumor T cells.

TCRdb reprocessed the multiplex PCR reads with MiXCR, giving one entry per CDR3 protein. This sample yields 150,000 or so distinct CDR3 sequences, of which about 34% are seen a single time; 3% to 4.5% belongs to the top ten. Axillary draining lymph nodes of breast cancer patients supplied the node samples. As for this clonotype: Its matching antigen is unknown. At one boundary the junction diverges from the germline segment, which might be a read error.

Specimen: axillary lymph node tissue. This receptor was taken from a female donor with breast cancer. Some clones in this sample may be carry-over from other donors' samples.

The CDR3 nucleotides are TGTGCCGGCAGCTTAGTGTTGGGGCAGGGGTTAGCCTATAATTCACCCCTCCACTTT. It specifies CAGSLVLGQGLAYNSPLHF. The chain has TRBV7-9 and TRBJ1-6, with a possible D match to TRBD1 (6 bases). Germline V lookup: CDR1 SEHNR, CDR2 FQNEAQ (reference sequence). The CDR3 sequence is 19 residues long. Full variable domain (remainder filled in from reference TRBV7-9 and TRBJ1-6): DTGVSQNPRHKITKRGQNVTFRCDPISEHNRLYWYRQTLGQGPEFLTYFQNEAQLEKSRLLSDRFSAERPKGSFSTLEIQRTEQGDSAMYLCAGSLVLGQGLAYNSPLHFGNGTRLTVT.